This T cell receptor beta chain was captured in a study of cytomegalovirus exposure and HLA in healthy donors. Findings and caveats of the study: Three CMV-associated chains were confirmed in vitro to be specific for CMV antigens. The study recorded some 160 TCR beta chains that were cytomegalovirus-associated. In a later analysis, HLA-associated TCR beta chains were more clonally expanded than equally common others.

The study sampled nominally healthy donors, though unrecorded immune exposures were likely. It was with 60 Vbeta and 13 Jbeta primers that the PCR ran. TCRdb keeps only in-frame clones here, not all; method: immunoSEQ multiplex PCR. Among approximately 40,000 clones listed, approximately 90% were seen once. The CDR3 extends over 14 amino acids. V was clipped by 6 bases and J by 5 bases; unmatched bases: 5. Germline values: CDR1 SEHNR, CDR2 FQNEAQ (reference sequence). As concerns this clone: Its antigen is not known.

This chain links TRBV7-9 with TRBJ1-4; 8 bases agree with TRBD1. This TCR came from a woman aged 40-49 years in good health and CMV-seropositive. Sequencing was performed on PBMCs. The CDR3 loop is CASSPGTGNEKLFF. DNA of the CDR3: TGTGCCAGCAGTCCCGGGACAGGCAATGAAAAACTGTTTTTT.